A selection of T cell receptor beta chains follows, all from one sample in a study of T-cell reconstitution after alpha-beta-depleted transplantation in children. MiXCR, run by TCRdb on the PCR reads, gives a single entry per CDR3 protein. The sample carries 200,000 to 250,000 distinct CDR3 sequences, about 9.5% recorded once. Sequencing used PBMCs from the stem cell graft donor, obtained from the stem cell graft. The receptor source for this set is a human donor who donated a stem cell graft to a child with acute lymphoblastic leukemia. Each CDR3 is given with its conserved first and last residue. D genes are given only for firm matches. The size of a clone is reported for some rows only, either as once, few or many, or as a class for expanded clones.

v_gene: TRBV2; j_gene: TRBJ2-7; abundance: -; d_gene: -; CDR3nt: TGTGCCAGCAGTGCCAGGACAAACGACGAGCAGTACTTC; CDR3aa: CASSARTNDEQYF
v_gene: TRBV9; j_gene: TRBJ2-7; abundance: many; d_gene: -; CDR3nt: TGTGCCAGCAGCCCCGCCGGACAGTGGACCTACGAGCAGTACTTC; CDR3aa: CASSPAGQWTYEQYF
v_gene: TRBV5-1; j_gene: TRBJ2-3; abundance: many; d_gene: TRBD2; CDR3nt: TGCGCCAGCAGTTTCGGCGGGGGAGATACGCAGTATTTT; CDR3aa: CASSFGGGDTQYF
v_gene: TRBV5-1; j_gene: TRBJ2-3; abundance: -; d_gene: TRBD1; CDR3nt: TGCGCCAGCAGCTCTGACAGGGGAGATACGCAGTATTTT; CDR3aa: CASSSDRGDTQYF
v_gene: TRBV20-1; j_gene: TRBJ2-5; abundance: -; d_gene: -; CDR3nt: TGCAGTGCTACGGGGACCTTTCAAGAGACCCAGTACTTC; CDR3aa: CSATGTFQETQYF
v_gene: TRBV4-1; j_gene: TRBJ2-3; abundance: -; d_gene: -; CDR3nt: TGCGCCAGCGCTCACCGGGGGACAGATACGCAGTATTTT; CDR3aa: CASAHRGTDTQYF
v_gene: TRBV11-2; j_gene: TRBJ2-2; abundance: many; d_gene: TRBD1; CDR3nt: TGTGCCAGCAGCCGTATAAACAGGGGGTCCACCGGGGAGCTGTTTTTT; CDR3aa: CASSRINRGSTGELFF
v_gene: TRBV29-1; j_gene: TRBJ2-2; abundance: many; d_gene: -; CDR3nt: TGCAGCGTTGAATGGGGGCCCACCGGGGAGCTGTTTTTT; CDR3aa: CSVEWGPTGELFF
v_gene: TRBV6-5; j_gene: TRBJ1-2; abundance: -; d_gene: -; CDR3nt: TGTGCCAGCAGTTACAGTCAGGCCTATGGCTACACCTTC; CDR3aa: CASSYSQAYGYTF
v_gene: TRBV7-6; j_gene: TRBJ1-4; abundance: few; d_gene: -; CDR3nt: TGTGCCAGCAGCTATCTCGACAGTCCAGATGTACTCGCAACTAATGAAAAACTGTTTTTT; CDR3aa: CASSYLDSPDVLATNEKLFF
v_gene: TRBV11-2; j_gene: TRBJ1-3; abundance: few; d_gene: -; CDR3nt: TGTGCCAGCAGCTTACCCAGAGCTGGAAACACCATATATTTT; CDR3aa: CASSLPRAGNTIYF
v_gene: TRBV21-1; j_gene: TRBJ2-6; abundance: few; d_gene: -; CDR3nt: TGTGCCAACACCGGGACCATCCCCTCTGGGGCCAACGTCCTGACTTTC; CDR3aa: CANTGTIPSGANVLTF
v_gene: TRBV7-7; j_gene: TRBJ2-7; abundance: many; d_gene: -; CDR3nt: TGTGCCAGCAGCGCAGGGGCTCTCTCCTACGAGCAGTACTTC; CDR3aa: CASSAGALSYEQYF
v_gene: TRBV27; j_gene: TRBJ2-7; abundance: few; d_gene: -; CDR3nt: TGTGCCAGCCGGGGGCAGGGGGTACCCTCCTACGAGCAGTACTTC; CDR3aa: CASRGQGVPSYEQYF
v_gene: TRBV6-2/TRBV6-3; j_gene: TRBJ2-7; abundance: many; d_gene: -; CDR3nt: TGTGCCAGCACCCCTATGGATGCCTACGAGCAGTACTTC; CDR3aa: CASTPMDAYEQYF
v_gene: TRBV5-1; j_gene: TRBJ1-5; abundance: many; d_gene: -; CDR3nt: TGCGCCAGCAGCCAAGACAGCGGTAATCAGCCCCAGCATTTT; CDR3aa: CASSQDSGNQPQHF
v_gene: TRBV3-1; j_gene: TRBJ2-4; abundance: -; d_gene: TRBD2; CDR3nt: TGTGCCAGCAGCCCCCCGACTAGCGGGTGGTCAGCCAAAAACATTCAGTACTTC; CDR3aa: CASSPPTSGWSAKNIQYF
v_gene: TRBV4-2; j_gene: TRBJ2-1; abundance: few; d_gene: -; CDR3nt: TGTGCCAGCAGCCAGAGCCGGGATGAGCAGTTCTTC; CDR3aa: CASSQSRDEQFF
v_gene: TRBV27; j_gene: TRBJ1-1; abundance: -; d_gene: -; CDR3nt: TGTGCCAGCCACTTAGGGACCGAGGGAGAAGCTTTCTTT; CDR3aa: CASHLGTEGEAFF
v_gene: TRBV19; j_gene: TRBJ2-3; abundance: -; d_gene: TRBD2; CDR3nt: TGTGCCAGTAGTATCCGAGGTGGAGCGGGGGCCTTAACAGATACGCAGTATTTT; CDR3aa: CASSIRGGAGALTDTQYF
v_gene: TRBV7-9; j_gene: TRBJ1-4; abundance: many; d_gene: -; CDR3nt: TGTGCCAGCAGCTTTCAGACCCCCACAGATGAAAAACTGTTTTTT; CDR3aa: CASSFQTPTDEKLFF
v_gene: TRBV4-2; j_gene: TRBJ1-6; abundance: -; d_gene: -; CDR3nt: TGTGCCAGCAGCCAGTCCAGGGTTTCACCCCTCCACTTT; CDR3aa: CASSQSRVSPLHF
v_gene: TRBV15; j_gene: TRBJ1-3; abundance: few; d_gene: TRBD1; CDR3nt: TGTGCCACCGGGGGTGATTCTGGGACAGGAGGTGGAAACACCATATATTTT; CDR3aa: CATGGDSGTGGGNTIYF
v_gene: TRBV27; j_gene: TRBJ2-5; abundance: -; d_gene: -; CDR3nt: TGTGCCAGCAGTTACAACCAGGGCCCCCAAGAGACCCAGTACTTC; CDR3aa: CASSYNQGPQETQYF
v_gene: TRBV9; j_gene: TRBJ2-5; abundance: many; d_gene: -; CDR3nt: TGTGCCAGCAGCCCCCGACAGGAAGGGGGAGAGACCCAGTACTTC; CDR3aa: CASSPRQEGGETQYF
v_gene: TRBV28; j_gene: TRBJ1-2; abundance: many; d_gene: TRBD1; CDR3nt: TGTGCCAGCACTGTAAAGCTACAGGGGAGGATCTATGGCTACACCTTC; CDR3aa: CASTVKLQGRIYGYTF
v_gene: TRBV5-1; j_gene: TRBJ2-7; abundance: many; d_gene: -; CDR3nt: TGCGCCAGCAGCGGACCGGGACGGAGCTCCTACGAGCAGTACTTC; CDR3aa: CASSGPGRSSYEQYF
v_gene: TRBV5-1; j_gene: TRBJ2-7; abundance: -; d_gene: TRBD2; CDR3nt: TGCGCCAGCAGCCCCGGAAGCGGGACCTCCTACGAGCAGTACTTC; CDR3aa: CASSPGSGTSYEQYF
v_gene: TRBV12-3/TRBV12-4; j_gene: TRBJ2-5; abundance: many; d_gene: -; CDR3nt: TGTGCCAGCAGACTAGGGTGGCAAGAGACCCAGTACTTC; CDR3aa: CASRLGWQETQYF
v_gene: TRBV2; j_gene: TRBJ2-7; abundance: many; d_gene: -; CDR3nt: TGTGCCAGCAGTGAATCCAATCCTTACTACGAGCAGTACTTC; CDR3aa: CASSESNPYYEQYF
v_gene: TRBV4-2; j_gene: TRBJ2-5; abundance: -; d_gene: TRBD2; CDR3nt: TGTGCCAGCAGCCAAGGGGAAGCGGGAAAACAAGAGACCCAGTACTTC; CDR3aa: CASSQGEAGKQETQYF
v_gene: TRBV18; j_gene: TRBJ1-1; abundance: -; d_gene: TRBD1; CDR3nt: TGTGCCAGCTCACTAGGACAGGGGTTAGCGAACACTGAAGCTTTCTTT; CDR3aa: CASSLGQGLANTEAFF
v_gene: TRBV10-2; j_gene: TRBJ2-5; abundance: many; d_gene: TRBD1; CDR3nt: TGCGCCAGCATCTTGGGACAGGGACGGGAGACCCAGTACTTC; CDR3aa: CASILGQGRETQYF
v_gene: TRBV4-2; j_gene: TRBJ2-5; abundance: -; d_gene: TRBD2; CDR3nt: TGTGCCAGCAGCCGTTCAGGACTAGCGGGACAAGAGACCCAGTACTTC; CDR3aa: CASSRSGLAGQETQYF
v_gene: TRBV6-5; j_gene: TRBJ2-7; abundance: -; d_gene: TRBD1; CDR3nt: TGTGCCAGCAGGCGCACAGGGGGCGAGCAGTACTTC; CDR3aa: CASRRTGGEQYF
v_gene: TRBV5-1; j_gene: TRBJ2-7; abundance: -; d_gene: TRBD2; CDR3nt: TGCGCCAGCAGCGGGGGACTAGCGGGGGTCCCCTTCGAGCAGTACTTC; CDR3aa: CASSGGLAGVPFEQYF
v_gene: TRBV5-1; j_gene: TRBJ1-6; abundance: few; d_gene: -; CDR3nt: TGCGCCAGCAGCTTGTATCAGGGGCCCAATTCACCCCTCCACTTT; CDR3aa: CASSLYQGPNSPLHF
v_gene: TRBV5-6; j_gene: TRBJ2-2; abundance: -; d_gene: -; CDR3nt: TGTGCCAGGAGCGCCGGGACTCCCGGGGAGCTGTTTTTT; CDR3aa: CARSAGTPGELFF
v_gene: TRBV20-1; j_gene: TRBJ2-2; abundance: few; d_gene: TRBD1; CDR3nt: TGCAGTGCTATCCCAACAGGGGCAAACACCGGGGAGCTGTTTTTT; CDR3aa: CSAIPTGANTGELFF
v_gene: TRBV19; j_gene: TRBJ1-1; abundance: few; d_gene: -; CDR3nt: TGTGCCAGTAGCACCGGACAGCTGAACACTGAAGCTTTCTTT; CDR3aa: CASSTGQLNTEAFF
v_gene: TRBV12-3/TRBV12-4; j_gene: TRBJ2-1; abundance: few; d_gene: -; CDR3nt: TGTGCCATAACCCAATGGGGGGCGGGGAATGAGCAGTTCTTC; CDR3aa: CAITQWGAGNEQFF
v_gene: TRBV6-2/TRBV6-3; j_gene: TRBJ1-1; abundance: few; d_gene: TRBD1; CDR3nt: TGTGCCAGCAGATTGACAGGGGGATCCGCTGAAGCTTTCTTT; CDR3aa: CASRLTGGSAEAFF
v_gene: TRBV20-1; j_gene: TRBJ1-1; abundance: many; d_gene: TRBD1; CDR3nt: TGCAGTGCTGGACAGGGAATGGGAACGAACACTGAAGCTTTCTTT; CDR3aa: CSAGQGMGTNTEAFF
v_gene: TRBV11-2; j_gene: TRBJ2-5; abundance: few; d_gene: -; CDR3nt: TGTGCCAGCAGCTCTCGGACCCAAGGGCCTCAAGAGACCCAGTACTTC; CDR3aa: CASSSRTQGPQETQYF
v_gene: TRBV29-1; j_gene: TRBJ1-5; abundance: -; d_gene: -; CDR3nt: TGCAGCGTTGACGGGGGGCCAGACAATCAGCCCCAGCATTTT; CDR3aa: CSVDGGPDNQPQHF
v_gene: TRBV20-1; j_gene: TRBJ2-5; abundance: -; d_gene: TRBD2; CDR3nt: TGCAGTGCTAGAGATCTGGTTAGCGGGGGACAAGAGACCCAGTACTTC; CDR3aa: CSARDLVSGGQETQYF